The clone carrying this T cell receptor beta chain has a handful of counts. Its target is unknown. Library preparation (for TCRbeta) was performed with unique molecular identifiers. TCRdb independently ran MiXCR on the PCR reads; one entry per CDR3 protein. Of 250,000 to 300,000 distinct CDR3 sequences in the sample, roughly 7.8% are singletons; the top ten hold about 9.1%. This sample is part of a study of T-cell reconstitution after alpha-beta-depleted transplantation in children. V was clipped by 1 base and J by 14 bases, with 19 bases between them. Per germline, CDR1 SGHTA and CDR2 FQGTGA. This CDR3 is 14 amino acids long. Study-wide results and limits: One year after transplant, T-cell counts and diversity came mostly from newly produced T cells.

V usage is TRBV7-3 and J usage is TRBJ2-3; a weak D match, TRBD2 (5 bases). The sample consisted of peripheral blood, taken 360 days after TCRalphabeta/CD19-depleted stem cell transplant. The source is a female patient aged 2 to 10 who had a stem cell transplant for Fanconi anemia, so the T cells may come from the graft donor. Here the CDR3 reads CASSLNWEAEVTYF. The CDR3, as DNA: TGTGCCAGCAGCTTAAATTGGGAAGCGGAGGTGACGTATTTT.